This section outlines one T cell receptor (beta chain) sequence together with its context. This record comes from a study of Graves' ophthalmopathy and Graves' hyperthyroidism. The CDR3 contains 13 residues. The germline V and J ends were trimmed by 2 bases and 5 bases, with 9 bases remaining between them. Germline lookup yields CDR1 SGHAT and CDR2 FQNNGV. RNA transcripts provided the template for amplifying TCR beta CDR3 regions. RT-PCR with HTBI primers came first, then second-round multiplex PCR. TCRdb used MiXCR to reprocess the multiplex PCR reads, holding one entry per CDR3 protein. The table lists fewer than 600,000 distinct CDR3 sequences, around 15% of them singletons, with approximately 9.8% in the top ten.

The clonotype comes from a woman in her 30s with Graves' ophthalmopathy. The sample was blood. The chain employs TRBV11-2 and TRBJ1-1; D gene unclear. CDR3 nucleotide sequence: TGTGCCAGCAGCTTACAGGTTGGGACTGAAGCTTTCTTT. It translates to CASSLQVGTEAFF. The full variable domain, its missing parts supplied by reference TRBV11-2 and TRBJ1-1, is EAGVAQSPRYKIIEKRQSVAFWCNPISGHATLYWYQQILGQGPKLLIQFQNNGVVDDSQLPKDRFSAERLKGVDSTLKIQPAKLEDSAVYLCASSLQVGTEAFFGQGTRLTVV.